Detailed here is one T cell receptor beta chain. Described time point: persistent/refractory GD, antithyroid drugs over 5 years with positive TRAb. PBMC-extracted RNA yielded the TCR library. The authors built TCR beta libraries using iRepertoire HTBI primers and Arm-PCR of CDR3 regions. MiXCR was run by TCRdb on the multiplex PCR reads, yielding one entry per CDR3 protein. The data hold roughly 400,000 distinct CDR3 sequences, with more than 20% observed a single time. This record comes from a study of regulatory T cells in long-lasting Graves disease. V shed 5 bases, J shed 1 base, and the junction held 5 bases outside the gene matches. The CDR3 covers 17 residues. CDR1 and CDR2 (germline): DFQATT, SNEGSKA (reference sequence).

V and J are TRBV20-1 and TRBJ2-6, with 13 bases that match TRBD2. This receptor was taken from a female donor with Graves disease. This specimen consisted of peripheral blood mononuclear cells (PBMCs), obtained when the disease was refractory, from a patient treated with antithyroid drugs. CDR3 sequence (DNA): TGCAGTGCTGATACTAGCGGGAGGGCATCTGGGGCCAACGTCCTGACTTTC. This codes for CSADTSGRASGANVLTF.